A selection of T cell receptor beta chains follows, all from one sample in a study of blood T cell repertoires in COVID-19. Sequencing was performed with immunoSEQ multiplex PCR; in TCRdb, only in-frame clones are kept and a portion is missing. This sample has over 200,000 clones, with around 80% found just once. The sample was peripheral blood. The receptor set was obtained from a middle-aged man with acute or convalescent COVID-19. Both conserved end residues are trimmed from each CDR3. Each record gives: V gene, CDR3 protein.

TRBV30 AWSDSPTEAF
TRBV7-3 ASSPRPVNTGELF
TRBV27 ASSLTGWVNEQF
TRBV5-1 ASSSPGQGAGEQY
TRBV5-1 ASRPGQGANTIY
TRBV11-2 ASTSPVLAYEQY
TRBV7-8 ASSRNPRYEQY
TRBV5-4 ASSSGQTNEKLF
TRBV9 ASSVELWGRGSTGNTIY
TRBV7-2 ASSLASGSYEQY
TRBV5-1 ASSSTRGNTEAF
TRBV19 ASSIGMEALH
TRBV5-4 ASSLATGNEKLF
TRBV12-5 ASALGTPWGETQY
TRBV11-2 ASSLDTQNYGYT
TRBV6-5 ASSYSGEPPGEQY
TRBV10-3 APEGEPSEFEQF
TRBV9 ASSVGQGAGYGYT
TRBV4-2 ASSQEQNRLSGNTIY
TRBV30 AWVPGVGTFGYT
TRBV29-1 SVEDRGRGYTEAF
TRBV11-2 ASSLGFSSGNTIY
TRBV27 ASSGAGDIQY
TRBV5-1 ASSSLSDTQY
TRBV18 ASSEGPSGYYEQY
TRBV10-3 AISEGTGNSPLH
TRBV5-4 ASGRELNYGYT
TRBV5-4 ASSLGRGKNSPLH
TRBV7-8 ASSLSGYGYT
TRBV11-2 ASSLGLAGESGSYNEQF
TRBV2 ASSEGAGGQGNQPQH
TRBV5-4 ASSLDAGVLNTIY
TRBV6-2/TRBV6-3 ASSRQGRNEQF
TRBV5-1 ASSWEGSYNEQF
TRBV7-2 ASSPAGRPYGYT
TRBV19 ASTSEGHGDYGYT
TRBV6-2/TRBV6-3 ASSPQPGRPETQY
TRBV5-4 ASSFPRQGGYEQY
TRBV2 ASTGTNNPDEQF
TRBV7-3 ASSLGAGGPGTGELF
TRBV7-6 ASSLAAGAQQPQH